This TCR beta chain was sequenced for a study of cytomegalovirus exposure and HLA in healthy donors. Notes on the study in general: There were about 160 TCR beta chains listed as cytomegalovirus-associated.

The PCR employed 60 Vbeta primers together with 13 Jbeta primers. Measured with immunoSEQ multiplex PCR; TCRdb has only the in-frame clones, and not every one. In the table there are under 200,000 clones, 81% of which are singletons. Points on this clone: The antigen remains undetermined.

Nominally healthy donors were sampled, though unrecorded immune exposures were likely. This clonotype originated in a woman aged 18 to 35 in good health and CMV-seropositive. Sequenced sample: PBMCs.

This CDR3 reads CASSLGLAGAPGEQFF. For the CDR3, the DNA is TGCGCCAGCAGCTTGGGTCTAGCGGGGGCCCCGGGGGAGCAGTTCTTC. The chain has TRBV5-1 and TRBJ2-1; 10 bases are a match to TRBD2. There are 16 residues in the CDR3. The junction had 10 bases not matched to a gene; V was cut back by 0 bases and J by 10 bases. Germline CDR1 and CDR2: SGHRS and YFSETQ.